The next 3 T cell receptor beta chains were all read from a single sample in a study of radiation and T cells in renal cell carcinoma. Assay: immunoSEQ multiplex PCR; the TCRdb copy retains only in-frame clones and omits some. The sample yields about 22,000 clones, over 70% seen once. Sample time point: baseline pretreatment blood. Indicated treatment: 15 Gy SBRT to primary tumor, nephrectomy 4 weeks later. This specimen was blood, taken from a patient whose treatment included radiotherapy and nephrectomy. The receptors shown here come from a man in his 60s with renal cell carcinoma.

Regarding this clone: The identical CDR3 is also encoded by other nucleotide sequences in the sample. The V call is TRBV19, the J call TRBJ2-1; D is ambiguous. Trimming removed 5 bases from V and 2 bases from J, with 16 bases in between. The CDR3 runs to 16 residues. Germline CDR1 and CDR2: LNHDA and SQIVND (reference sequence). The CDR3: CASSLSSGSPYNEQFF. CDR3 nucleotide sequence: TGTGCCAGTAGTCTCAGCTCCGGGTCCCCCTACAATGAGCAGTTCTTC.

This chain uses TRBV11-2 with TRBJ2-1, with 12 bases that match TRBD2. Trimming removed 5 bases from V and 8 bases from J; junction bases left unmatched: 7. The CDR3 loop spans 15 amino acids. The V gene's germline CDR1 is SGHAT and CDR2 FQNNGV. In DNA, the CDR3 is TGTGCCAGCAGCCGGACTAGCGGGAACTTCTATGAGCAGTTCTTC. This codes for CASSRTSGNFYEQFF.

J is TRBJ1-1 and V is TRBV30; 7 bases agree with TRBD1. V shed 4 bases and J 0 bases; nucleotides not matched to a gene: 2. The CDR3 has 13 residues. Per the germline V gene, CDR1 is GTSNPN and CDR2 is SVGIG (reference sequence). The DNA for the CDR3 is TGTGCCTGGAAGGGACAGTTGAACACTGAAGCTTTCTTT. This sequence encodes CAWKGQLNTEAFF.